This TCR beta chain was retrieved from a study of blood T cell repertoires in COVID-19. Overall study: Sites across the United States, Italy and Spain contributed samples from acute and convalescent COVID-19. Sources were T cells, B-cell-depleted T cells, or PBMCs; the material itself was cDNA or gDNA.

Those enrolled, adults aged about 18 to 89 years, came from under 25 US areas. Produced via immunoSEQ multiplex PCR; TCRdb's table is partial and in-frame only. In the table there are fewer than 350,000 clones, roughly 88% of which are singletons. The CDR3 consists of 13 residues. Trimming removed 3 bases from V and 9 bases from J; junction bases left unmatched: 8. Looked up from germline, CDR1 is GTSNPN and CDR2 is SVGIG (reference sequence). V and J are TRBV30 and TRBJ2-1; 7 positions agree with TRBD2. Sequenced input: PBMCs or T cells enriched from blood (not recorded which). This receptor was identified in a woman aged 40 to 50 with acute COVID-19. The CDR3 reads CAWRMMPGGEQFF. CDR3 nucleotide sequence: TGTGCCTGGAGGATGATGCCGGGGGGTGAGCAGTTCTTC.